The sequence of this T cell receptor beta chain was determined in a study of long-term antiretroviral therapy in people with HIV. An immunoSEQ assay, version v3.0, was performed at survey level. Clones were read by immunoSEQ multiplex PCR, and TCRdb kept only the in-frame ones, dropping some. The sample has 25,000 to 35,000 clones; 90% are singletons. This CDR3 has 15 residues. V dropped 4 bases and J dropped 1; count of bases not matched to a gene: 7. The germline V gene encodes CDR1 SQVTM and CDR2 ANQGSEA. This clone was recorded only once. This specimen was unsorted PBMCs, taken approximately 5.1 years after starting antiretroviral therapy. This clonotype originated in a woman aged 40 to 49 with HIV. J is TRBJ2-5 and V is TRBV29-1, with 9 bases matching TRBD1. The DNA of the CDR3 is TGCAGCGTTGGCCGGACAGGGGACCTCCAAGAGACCCAGTACTTC. Amino acid sequence: CSVGRTGDLQETQYF. The complete variable domain, with remaining parts taken from reference TRBV29-1 and TRBJ2-5, reads SAVISQKPSRDICQRGTSLTIQCQVDSQVTMMFWYRQQPGQSLTLIATANQGSEATYESGFVIDKFPISRPNLTFSTLTVSNMSPEDSSIYLCSVGRTGDLQETQYFGPGTRLLVL.